This T cell receptor beta chain emerged from a study of cytomegalovirus exposure and HLA in healthy donors (dated by TCRdb to the late 2010s). Context from the whole study: An earlier analysis of under 600 of the donors reported 250 to 300 Gb of sequence data and 100 million to 140 million unique TCR beta sequences from roughly 200 million T cells. Approximately 300 gigabases of sequencing data and 70 million to 100 million unique TCR sequences were included in an early release covering 500 to 750 HLA-typed donors. A few DR-DQ haplotypes were handled as single units for association and clustering because linkage in the cohort was strong. High-throughput TCR immunosequencing, statistical association of individual TCRs with disease status, and machine learning were combined to predict cytomegalovirus infection status. Every repertoire in the discovery cohort had been generated on one and the same sequencing platform. The study aimed to test whether signatures of past pathogen exposure could be identified by cataloging public T cell receptors. Typing coverage varied by locus: roughly 629-640 donors for A, B, C, DRB1 and DQB1; more than 500 for DQA1; about 590 for DPA1; around 490 for DPB1. Using immunosequencing, the study profiled T cell repertoires from about 650 subjects and related those repertoires to cytomegalovirus serostatus. Of the 350 to 450 genotyped donors, less than 90% were placed in the genetic ancestry cluster associated with self-reported Caucasian donors. In a later analysis, previously published TCR beta repertoires from 550 to 700 donors were re-analyzed and high-resolution HLA genotyping was added so that TCR occurrence patterns could be studied. The later analysis used no new phenotypic data to find candidate immune exposures, relying instead on TCR beta sequences and their occurrence across donors. Both class I and class II loci were covered by HLA typing, at four-digit resolution. Donor age, sex, ethnicity and CMV serostatus were compiled together with the repertoire data. In an earlier analysis of 500 to 650 of the donors, high-throughput TCR beta sequencing was used to judge whether each TCR beta V gene segment behaved as functional or pseudogenic. In addition to the first cohort of roughly 700 subjects, a separate validation cohort of 130 or so different subjects was used. Genome-wide SNP genotypes for about three fifths of the roughly 670 donors were used in a later genetic analysis, which treated that subset as a discovery cohort. Among over 350 genotyped donors of the cohort, an average of approximately 240,000 unique TCR beta nucleotide sequences were sequenced per donor, 15% to 20% of them non-productive. Broad study findings and their caveats: The cohort was sequenced for TCR beta chains only, and without alpha or paired-chain data the features that could be detected were limited. A later analysis associated about 17,000 TCR beta sequences with specific HLA alleles at a false discovery rate of 0.05. A further reported finding was that TCR beta sequences accurately predicted the HLA-A and HLA-B alleles for most subjects in the first cohort. In the study, about 150 TCR beta chains were listed as associated with cytomegalovirus. HLA typing was unavailable for some donors at each locus, so association tests used only the typed subset. The authors suggested that the approach could potentially be extended to other disease states and immunological phenotypes. Because counts were too low, about 18 rarely observed V segments, including chromosome 9 orphons, were left out of the earlier analysis of roughly 600 of the donors. In vitro tests confirmed that three of the cytomegalovirus-associated TCR beta chains recognize cytomegalovirus antigens. Compared with the roughly 700-donor mean, donors in an Asian-associated ancestry cluster had fewer N-insertions in productive TCRs, according to a later genetic analysis. A later analysis found that TCR association rates varied across HLA loci, with DRB1 alleles showing the most associated TCRs and HLA-C alleles the fewest. A group of highly shared sequence variants was considered likely to be a technical artifact of the sequencing pipeline. An association between a missense DCLRE1C variant and V-gene and J-gene trimming of TCR beta chains was found in a later genetic analysis and replicated in an independent cohort. Immune exposure information for the cohort was limited to CMV serostatus. Roughly uniform sequencing depth across donors was assumed in presence/absence analyses, although this assumption may not hold. Strong co-occurrence of HLA alleles, especially DR and DQ, made assigning TCR associations to individual alleles difficult. Correlated functional status among segregating V segments might reflect linkage disequilibrium, but an unknown experimental factor could not be ruled out. The classifier was reported to diagnose cytomegalovirus status with high specificity and sensitivity in both the original and validation cohorts. Broadly in line with IMGT annotations, most TCR beta V segments showed up in productive rearrangements about 87% or about 30% of the time in an earlier analysis of 587 of the donors. A later analysis found that HLA-associated TCR beta chains were more clonally expanded and had lower generation probabilities than equally common non-associated chains. According to a later analysis, most CMV-associated TCR beta chains appeared to be HLA-restricted, and the HLA associations seemed to be driven largely by CMV exposure. A later analysis reported that several top co-occurrence clusters appeared linked to parvovirus B19, influenza, CMV and Epstein-Barr virus. Most TCR sequences were seen in very few donors, while some public TCRs were found in many individuals.

Preparation of the library involved the immunoSEQ multiplex PCR assay. The multiplex PCR relied on a mix of 60 forward primers for TCR Vbeta segments and 13 reverse primers for TCR Jbeta segments. Amplification of the CDR3 region of rearranged TCR beta genes was performed with a multiplex PCR assay on genomic DNA. The Illumina HiSeq System was used to sequence the amplified TCR beta libraries as 87-base-pair reads. Per the original workflow: In a later analysis, some 80 million unique TCR beta chains were counted across the roughly 610 repertoires, and around 10 million of these chains were shared by at least two donors. To remove PCR and sequencing errors, raw reads were error-corrected and collapsed into unique sequences using a nearest-neighbor algorithm that merged closely related sequences. Alignment of CDR3 sequences to IMGT reference sequences was used to assign V, D and J gene segments. For a sequence to be retained, a match of at least six nucleotides to both a V gene segment and a J gene segment was required. A rearrangement counted as productive if the CDR3 had no stop codons and remained in frame with V and J, and every other rearrangement counted as non-productive. CDR3 was defined according to IMGT convention as the region running from the second conserved V-encoded cysteine to the conserved J-encoded phenylalanine. In an earlier analysis of some 550 of the donors, sequences lacking an unambiguous match to a single V gene segment were excluded. An earlier analysis of fewer than 650 of the donors classified V segments as functional when productive rearrangements were above 56.7% and as segregating when the standard deviation between donors was above 5%. To diagnose cytomegalovirus status from the catalog of TCR beta chain sequences, a statistical classification framework was built. In a later analysis, V and J genes were assigned by comparing TCR nucleotide sequences against IMGT/GENE-DB human TR gene sequences. The TCRdist pipeline was used in a later analysis to assign CDR3 sequences and most-parsimonious VDJ recombination scenarios. A later analysis defined each TCR beta chain by its CDR3 amino acid sequence plus V-gene family, and excluded reads lacking a unique V-gene family. A later analysis removed 500 to 650 highly shared, low-generation-probability nucleotide sequences to deal with suspected cross-contamination and a sequencing artifact. In a later analysis, a clonal expansion index for each public chain was calculated from normalized within-repertoire ranks of inferred template counts. In a later analysis, generation probabilities were computed with a VDJ recombination model fitted to out-of-frame rearrangements, and the resulting probabilities were checked against IGoR. A later analysis scored TCR-TCR, TCR-HLA and TCR-CMV co-occurrence with hypergeometric tests, applying a repertoire-size bias correction to TCR pairs. To estimate false discovery rates, a later analysis permuted the HLA or CMV assignments 20 times. In a later analysis, co-occurring TCRs were grouped with DBSCAN, and TCRdist sequence similarity was added when clustering was performed within HLA-allele-positive subsets. For co-occurrence clustering, repertoires with fewer than 30,000 or more than 120,000 public chains were excluded, along with about five repertoires with anomalous nucleotide sharing. TCRdb mirrors the immuneACCESS table, restricted to in-frame sequences. Some clones are absent from its copies; in checked studies, under half trace to an unresolved V gene, and the reason for the others is unknown. V and J calls and clone size are as listed in that table; D and trimming were resolved from the DNA. The sample table holds nearly 100,000 clones, of which 65% to 85% were seen once. Of the sample, around 20% falls within the top ten clones.

In total, about 650 healthy bone marrow donors made up the cohort. At the time of sampling, all cohort members were nominally healthy, though unrecorded immune exposures were likely present. The donor was CMV seropositive and belonged to the group of 250 to 300 seropositive cohort members. A peripheral blood sample was collected from each donor, and TCR beta sequencing was performed on peripheral blood mononuclear cells. Genomic DNA was extracted from the blood cell samples with the Qiagen DNeasy Blood Extraction Kit. This clone was counted only a few times. The target of this receptor is not known. Base qualities were left out, and no much larger clone turns up one base away. The receptor was isolated from a woman aged 60-75 years in good health and CMV-seropositive. What was sequenced was PBMCs.

For the CDR3, the sequence is CAWSRLAGPNYNEQFF. The DNA is as follows: TGTGCCTGGAGTCGGCTAGCGGGACCTAACTACAATGAGCAGTTCTTC. In this chain, TRBV30 is recombined with TRBJ2-1, with 9 bases in between that match TRBD2. Via the germline V gene (reference sequence), CDR1 is GTSNPN and CDR2 SVGIG. From the cysteine through the phenylalanine, the CDR3 covers 16 amino acids. Of all the DNA, just the CDR3 is kept, 48 bases in frame from base 1. Clipping removes 2 bases from V and 3 bases from J, with 8 as the unmatched junction base count. Supplemented by the reference TRBV30 and TRBJ2-1 proteins around the CDR3, the complete variable domain is SQTIHQWPATLVQPVGSPLSLECTVEGTSNPNLYWYRQAAGRGLQLLFYSVGIGQISSEVPQNLSASRPQDRQFILSSKKLLLSDSGFYLCAWSRLAGPNYNEQFFGPGTRLTVL.